The 8 T cell receptor beta chains given below trace back to one sample, sequenced in a study of blood T cell repertoires in COVID-19 (dated by TCRdb to 2018 to 2020). Library creation used the immunoSEQ multiplex PCR assay. TCRdb re-hosts the immuneACCESS table, in-frame sequences only. Its copies lack some clones; in the studies checked, an unresolved V gene accounts for under half of them, and the cause for the rest is not known. This sample comprises hundreds of thousands of clones, more than 80% of them detected only once. Of the sample, roughly 2.3% is held by the ten largest clones. Input material: PBMCs or T cells enriched from blood (not recorded which). These TCRs come from a young woman who had recovered from COVID-19.

The chain carries TRBV18 and TRBJ1-4, with a possible D match to TRBD1 (6 bases). The V gene's germline CDR1 is KGHSH and CDR2 LQKENI. CDR3 size: 14 residues. V was shortened by 3 bases and J by 3 bases, with 8 bases between the two germline ends. The CDR3 spells CASSPRTANEKLFF. The CDR3 DNA reads TGTGCCAGCTCACCCCGGACAGCTAATGAAAAACTGTTTTTT.

The chain combines TRBV10-2 with TRBJ2-2; TRBD2 might be the D (6 bases). The ends were cut back, 3 bases at V and 3 bases at J, with 11 bases in the middle. This CDR3 has 15 residues. Germline V gene data show CDR1 as WSHSY and CDR2 as SAAADI. CDR3 nucleotides: TGCGCCAGCAGTGACGTAGGGACTTACACCGGGGAGCTGTTTTTT. Translating gives CASSDVGTYTGELFF.

This clone came up once. This CDR3 is also generated by other DNA sequences in the sample. The chain has TRBV5-1 and TRBJ2-3; D is possibly TRBD2 (7 bases). CDR1 SGHRS and CDR2 YFSETQ come from the germline V gene. The ends were cut back, 6 bases at V and 0 bases at J, with 11 bases in the middle. The CDR3 loop spans 14 amino acids. CDR3 in amino acids: CASTRGGSTDTQYF. The CDR3 DNA is TGCGCCAGCACCAGGGGAGGGAGCACAGATACGCAGTATTTT.

V and J are TRBV20-1 and TRBJ1-2, with a weak D call TRBD1 (6 bases). The V gene lost 6 bases and the J gene lost 7 bases, with 12 bases spanning the gap. CDR3 length: 11 residues. The germline V gene encodes CDR1 DFQATT and CDR2 SNEGSKA (reference sequence). This chain's CDR3 is CSARGGPGYTF. The CDR3, as DNA: TGCAGTGCCCGGGGGGGCCCTGGCTACACCTTC.

This sequence joins TRBV9 and TRBJ2-1; D is possibly TRBD2 (6 bases). V lost 3 bases, J lost 5 bases, and 15 bases lay in between. CDR1 and CDR2 (germline): SGDLS, YYNGEE. This CDR3 is 15 amino acids long. CDR3 amino acids: CASSGEAGGDNEQFF. In DNA, the CDR3 is TGTGCCAGCAGCGGAGAAGCGGGTGGGGACAATGAGCAGTTCTTC.

The chain joins TRBV4-2 to TRBJ2-3, with TRBD2 matching 15 bases. The germline V gene has CDR1 LGHNA and CDR2 YNFKEQ. With V trimmed by 4 bases and J by 2 bases, 7 bases remained unmatched. This CDR3 has 18 amino acids. The DNA of the CDR3 is TGTGCCAGCAGCCTCACCGGGACTAGCGGGGGGTTCACAGATACGCAGTATTTT. It translates to CASSLTGTSGGFTDTQYF.

This clone was seen more than once but under ten times. CDR3: CSVGQGGYEQYF. The CDR3, as DNA: TGCAGCGTTGGACAGGGGGGTTACGAGCAGTACTTC. The chain is built from TRBV29-1 and TRBJ2-7, with TRBD1 identical over 9 bases. V trimming: 4 bases; J trimming: 4 bases; junction bases outside the gene matches: 2. The CDR3 sequence is 12 residues long. Germline CDR1 SQVTM, CDR2 ANQGSEA.

Many counts were recorded for this clone. The chain carries TRBV4-2 and TRBJ2-7, with a possible D match to TRBD1 (6 bases). CDR1 LGHNA and CDR2 YNFKEQ come from the germline V gene. The CDR3 covers 14 residues. Between the trimmed V and J ends, which lost 2 bases and 4 bases, there was a span of 12 bases. In DNA form, the CDR3 reads TGTGCCAGCAGCCAAAAACAGGGTGGGTACGAGCAGTACTTC. This encodes CASSQKQGGYEQYF.